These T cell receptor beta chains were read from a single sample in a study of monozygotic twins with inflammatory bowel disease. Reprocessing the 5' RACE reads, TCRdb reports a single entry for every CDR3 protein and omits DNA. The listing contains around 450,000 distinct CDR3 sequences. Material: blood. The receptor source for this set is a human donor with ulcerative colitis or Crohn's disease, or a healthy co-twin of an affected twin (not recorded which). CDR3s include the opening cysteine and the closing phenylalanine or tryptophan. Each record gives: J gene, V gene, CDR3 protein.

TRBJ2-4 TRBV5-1 CASSLGQGSGGNIQYF
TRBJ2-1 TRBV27 CASMDRNTNEQFF
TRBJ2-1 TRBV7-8 CASSSYTDNEQFF
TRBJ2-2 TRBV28 CASSFDVGELFF
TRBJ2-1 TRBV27 CASSETPQGYNEQFF
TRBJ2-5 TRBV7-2 CASSFQMGLYLEAQYF
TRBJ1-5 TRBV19 CASSIGKGRDQPQHF
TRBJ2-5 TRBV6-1 CASSGLAETQYF
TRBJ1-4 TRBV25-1 CASSEYAGNNEKLFF
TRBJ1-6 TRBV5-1 CASSPGQIFNSPLHF
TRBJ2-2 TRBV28 CASSLWAGANTGELFF
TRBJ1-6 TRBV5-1 CASSFAGWSNSPLHF
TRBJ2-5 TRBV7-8 CASSFGSRESQYF
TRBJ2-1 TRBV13 CASSFSLAVYNDNEQFF
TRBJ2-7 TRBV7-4 CASLRTPYYEQYF
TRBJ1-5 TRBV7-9 CASSLGVGREDQPQHF
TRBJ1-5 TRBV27 CASSWRQNQPQHF
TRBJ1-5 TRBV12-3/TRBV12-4 CASSYDLDQPQHF
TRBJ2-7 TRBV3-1 CASSQGLLNMDEQYF
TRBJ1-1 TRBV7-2 CASSEGFTEAFF
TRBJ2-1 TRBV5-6 CASTALGAGTYNEQFF
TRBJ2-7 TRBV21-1 CASSKGFGQGDEQYF
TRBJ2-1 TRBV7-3 CASSAGPGLGSYNEQFF
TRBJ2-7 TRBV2 CASSQTSGRAEEKQYF
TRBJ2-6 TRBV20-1 CSGVCRGQGTSGANVLTF
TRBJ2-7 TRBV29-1 CSVASSGRSWEQYF
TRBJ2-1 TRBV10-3 CAIRLEFGEQFF
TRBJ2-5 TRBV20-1 CSTSDAKRETQYF
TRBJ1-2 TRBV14 CASSQGTGHHGYTF
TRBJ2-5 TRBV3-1 CASTPPRTTQETQYF
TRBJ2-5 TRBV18 CASSPWSGGSQETQYF
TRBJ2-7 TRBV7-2 CASSSPGDGYEQYF
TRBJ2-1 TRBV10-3 CAISDSLGYNEQFF
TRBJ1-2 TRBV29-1 CSVEGENYGYTF
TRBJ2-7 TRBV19 CASSLGDPTEQYF
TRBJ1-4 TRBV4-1 CASSQGQGAGEKLFF
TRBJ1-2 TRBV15 CATSSGIGGYTF
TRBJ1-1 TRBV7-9 CASSRTGATRNTEAFF
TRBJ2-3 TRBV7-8 CASSLLRPPDTQYF
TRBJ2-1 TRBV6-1 CASSTAGTGFREQFF
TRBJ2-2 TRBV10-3 CAISEPPGELFF
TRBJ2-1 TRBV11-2 CASSPSPIFGSDEQFF
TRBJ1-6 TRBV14 CASSRNSEPSLHF
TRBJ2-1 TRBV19 CASTLTSGRFYNEQFF
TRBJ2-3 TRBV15 CATSRDSDTQYF
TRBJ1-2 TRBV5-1 CASSLGGTEGYTF
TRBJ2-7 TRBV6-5 CASSSLGQGARGTQF
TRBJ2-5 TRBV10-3 CAISGQEGALETQYF
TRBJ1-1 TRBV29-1 CSVDRGFTEAFF
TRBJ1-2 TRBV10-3 CAISDSQRNYGYTF
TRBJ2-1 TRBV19 CASSVQRGGYEQFF